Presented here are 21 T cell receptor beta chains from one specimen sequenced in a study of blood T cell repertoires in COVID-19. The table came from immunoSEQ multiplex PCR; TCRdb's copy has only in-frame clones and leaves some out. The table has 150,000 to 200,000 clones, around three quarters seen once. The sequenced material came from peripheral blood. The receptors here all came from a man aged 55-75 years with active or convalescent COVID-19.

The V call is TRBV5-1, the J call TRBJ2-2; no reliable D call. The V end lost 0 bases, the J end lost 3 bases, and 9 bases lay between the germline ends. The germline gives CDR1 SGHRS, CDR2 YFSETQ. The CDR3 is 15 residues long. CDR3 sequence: CASSLAGRDTGELFF. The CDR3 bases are TGCGCCAGCAGCTTGGCGGGTCGGGACACCGGGGAGCTGTTTTTT.

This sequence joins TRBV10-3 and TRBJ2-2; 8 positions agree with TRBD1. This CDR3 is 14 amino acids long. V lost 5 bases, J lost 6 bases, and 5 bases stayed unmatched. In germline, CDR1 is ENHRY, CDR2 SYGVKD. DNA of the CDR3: TGTGCCATCAGTCCCGGGACAGGAGCCGGGGAGCTGTTTTTT. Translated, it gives CAISPGTGAGELFF.

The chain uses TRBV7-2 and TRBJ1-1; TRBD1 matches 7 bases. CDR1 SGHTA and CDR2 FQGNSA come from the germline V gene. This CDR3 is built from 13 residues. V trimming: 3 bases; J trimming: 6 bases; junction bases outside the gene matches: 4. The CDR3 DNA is TGTGCCAGCAGCTTCAGGACAGGATCTGAAGCTTTCTTT. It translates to CASSFRTGSEAFF.

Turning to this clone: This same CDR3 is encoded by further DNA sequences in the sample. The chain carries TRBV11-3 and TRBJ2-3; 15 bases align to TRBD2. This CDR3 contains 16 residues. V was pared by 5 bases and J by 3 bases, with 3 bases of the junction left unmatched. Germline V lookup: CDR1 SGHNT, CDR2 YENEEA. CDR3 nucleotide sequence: TGTGCCAGCAGCCCAGGGACTAGCGGGAGGACAGATACGCAGTATTTT. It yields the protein CASSPGTSGRTDTQYF. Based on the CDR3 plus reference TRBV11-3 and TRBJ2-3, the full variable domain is EAGVVQSPRYKIIEKKQPVAFWCNPISGHNTLYWYLQNLGQGPELLIRYENEEAVDDSQLPKDRFSAERLKGVDSTLKIQPAELGDSAVYLCASSPGTSGRTDTQYFGPGTRLTVL.

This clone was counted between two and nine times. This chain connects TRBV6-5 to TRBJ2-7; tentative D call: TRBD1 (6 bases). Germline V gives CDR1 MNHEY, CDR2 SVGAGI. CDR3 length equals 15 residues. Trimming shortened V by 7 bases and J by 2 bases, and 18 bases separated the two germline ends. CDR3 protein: CASKLGALGTYEQYF. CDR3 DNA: TGTGCCAGCAAACTGGGGGCGTTAGGCACCTACGAGCAGTACTTC.

The CDR3 region has the DNA TGCGCCAGCAGCTCGGGACAGGGAGTCCCCCGTGAGGGCTACACCTTC. Translated: CASSSGQGVPREGYTF. The V and J genes are TRBV5-1 and TRBJ1-2; 9 positions match TRBD1. The CDR3 runs 16 residues. From germline, CDR1 is SGHRS and CDR2 YFSETQ. Trimming took 3 bases from V and 8 from J; bases not matched to a gene: 14.

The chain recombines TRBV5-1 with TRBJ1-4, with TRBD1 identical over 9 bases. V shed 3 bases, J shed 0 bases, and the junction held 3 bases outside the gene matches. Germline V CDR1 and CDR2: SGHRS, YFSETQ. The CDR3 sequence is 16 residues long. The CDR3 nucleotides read TGCGCCAGCAGCTCCGGGGACAGGGCAACTAATGAAAAACTGTTTTTT. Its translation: CASSSGDRATNEKLFF.

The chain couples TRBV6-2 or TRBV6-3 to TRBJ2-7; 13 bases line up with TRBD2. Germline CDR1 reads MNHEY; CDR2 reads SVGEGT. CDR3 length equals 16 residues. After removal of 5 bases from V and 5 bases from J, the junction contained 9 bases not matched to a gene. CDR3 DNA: TGTGCCAGCAGTCCCCGGACTAGCGGGAGTCGAAACGAGCAGTACTTC. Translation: CASSPRTSGSRNEQYF.

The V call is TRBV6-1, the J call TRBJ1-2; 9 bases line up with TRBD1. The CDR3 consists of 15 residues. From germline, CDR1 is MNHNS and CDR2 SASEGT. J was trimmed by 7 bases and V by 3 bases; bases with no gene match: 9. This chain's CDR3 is CASSEPIGTGLGYTF. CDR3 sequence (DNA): TGTGCCAGCAGTGAGCCCATCGGGACAGGGCTTGGCTACACCTTC.

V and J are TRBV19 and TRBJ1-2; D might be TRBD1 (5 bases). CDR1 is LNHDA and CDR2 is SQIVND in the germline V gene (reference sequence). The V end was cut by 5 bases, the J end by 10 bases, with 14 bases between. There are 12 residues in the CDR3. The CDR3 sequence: CASSLAGRTYTF. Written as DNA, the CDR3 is TGTGCCAGTAGTCTTGCGGGGCGCACCTACACCTTC.

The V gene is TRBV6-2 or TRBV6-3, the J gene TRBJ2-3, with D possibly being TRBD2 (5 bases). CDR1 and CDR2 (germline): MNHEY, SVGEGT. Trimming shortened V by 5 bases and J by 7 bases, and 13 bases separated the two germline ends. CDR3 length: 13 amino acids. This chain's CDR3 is CASSARATNTQYF. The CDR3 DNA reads TGTGCCAGCAGTGCGCGGGCTACAAATACGCAGTATTTT.

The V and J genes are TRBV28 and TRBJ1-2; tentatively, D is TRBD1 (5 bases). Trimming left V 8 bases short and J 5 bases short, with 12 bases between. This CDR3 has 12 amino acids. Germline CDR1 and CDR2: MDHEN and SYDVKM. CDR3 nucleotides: TGTGCCAGCGGGGGGGTGAGGTATGGCTACACCTTC. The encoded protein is CASGGVRYGYTF.

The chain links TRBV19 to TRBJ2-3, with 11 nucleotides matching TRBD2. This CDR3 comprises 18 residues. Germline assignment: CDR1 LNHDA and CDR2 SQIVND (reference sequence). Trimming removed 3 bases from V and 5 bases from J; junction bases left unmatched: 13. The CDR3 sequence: CASSIKGLAARGVDTQYF. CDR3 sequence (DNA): TGTGCCAGTAGTATTAAGGGACTAGCGGCCCGAGGGGTAGATACGCAGTATTTT.

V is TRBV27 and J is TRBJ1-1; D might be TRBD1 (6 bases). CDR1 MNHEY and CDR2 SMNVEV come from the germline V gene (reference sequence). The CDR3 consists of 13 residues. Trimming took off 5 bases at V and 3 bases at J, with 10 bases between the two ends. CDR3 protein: CASSRQGYTEAFF. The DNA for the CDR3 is TGTGCCAGCAGTCGTCAGGGGTACACTGAAGCTTTCTTT.

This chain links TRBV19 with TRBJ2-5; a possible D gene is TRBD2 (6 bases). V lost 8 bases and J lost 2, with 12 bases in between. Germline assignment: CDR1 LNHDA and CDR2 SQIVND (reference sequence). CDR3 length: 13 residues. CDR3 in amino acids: CASSPRGQETQYF. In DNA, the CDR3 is TGTGCCAGTTCCCCCCGGGGGCAAGAGACCCAGTACTTC.

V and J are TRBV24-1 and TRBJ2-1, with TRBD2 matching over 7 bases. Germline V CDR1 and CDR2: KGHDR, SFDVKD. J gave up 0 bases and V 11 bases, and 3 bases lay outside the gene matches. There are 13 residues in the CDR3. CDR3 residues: CAIAGSSYNEQFF. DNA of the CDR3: TGTGCCATAGCGGGTAGCTCCTACAATGAGCAGTTCTTC.

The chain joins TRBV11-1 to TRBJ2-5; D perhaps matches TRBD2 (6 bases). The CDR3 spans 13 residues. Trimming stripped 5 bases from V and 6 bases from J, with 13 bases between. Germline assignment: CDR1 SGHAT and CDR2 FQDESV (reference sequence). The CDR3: CASSRWGEKTQYF. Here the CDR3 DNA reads TGTGCCAGCAGCCGATGGGGGGAGAAGACCCAGTACTTC.

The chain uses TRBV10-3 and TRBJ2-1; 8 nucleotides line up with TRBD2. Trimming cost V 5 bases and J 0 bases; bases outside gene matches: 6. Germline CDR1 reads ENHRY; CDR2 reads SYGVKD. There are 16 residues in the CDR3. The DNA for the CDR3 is TGTGCCATCAGTCCGAGCGGGAGTTTCTCCTACAATGAGCAGTTCTTC. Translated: CAISPSGSFSYNEQFF.

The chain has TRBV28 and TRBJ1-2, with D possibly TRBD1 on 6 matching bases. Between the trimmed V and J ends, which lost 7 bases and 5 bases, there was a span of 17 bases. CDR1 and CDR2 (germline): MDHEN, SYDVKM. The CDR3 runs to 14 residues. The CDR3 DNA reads TGTGCCAGCACCCGTGGGGGGGCGGGTTATGGCTACACCTTC. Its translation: CASTRGGAGYGYTF.

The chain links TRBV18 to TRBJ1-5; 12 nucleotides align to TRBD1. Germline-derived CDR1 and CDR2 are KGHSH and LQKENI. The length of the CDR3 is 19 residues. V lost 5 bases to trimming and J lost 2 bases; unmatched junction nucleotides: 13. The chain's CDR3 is CASSTGTGGAGGGNQPQHF. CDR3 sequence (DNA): TGTGCCAGCTCAACCGGGACAGGGGGCGCAGGGGGTGGCAATCAGCCCCAGCATTTT. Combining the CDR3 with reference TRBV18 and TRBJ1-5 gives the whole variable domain NAGVMQNPRHLVRRRGQEARLRCSPMKGHSHVYWYRQLPEEGLKFMVYLQKENIIDESGMPKERFSAEFPKEGPSILRIQQVVRGDSAAYFCASSTGTGGAGGGNQPQHFGDGTRLSIL.

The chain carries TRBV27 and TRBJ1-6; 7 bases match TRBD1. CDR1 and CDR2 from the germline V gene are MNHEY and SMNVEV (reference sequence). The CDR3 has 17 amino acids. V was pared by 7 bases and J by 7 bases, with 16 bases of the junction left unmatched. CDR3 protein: CASKLAGTGVNNSPLHF. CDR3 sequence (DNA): TGTGCCAGCAAACTAGCGGGTACAGGGGTAAACAATTCACCCCTCCACTTT.